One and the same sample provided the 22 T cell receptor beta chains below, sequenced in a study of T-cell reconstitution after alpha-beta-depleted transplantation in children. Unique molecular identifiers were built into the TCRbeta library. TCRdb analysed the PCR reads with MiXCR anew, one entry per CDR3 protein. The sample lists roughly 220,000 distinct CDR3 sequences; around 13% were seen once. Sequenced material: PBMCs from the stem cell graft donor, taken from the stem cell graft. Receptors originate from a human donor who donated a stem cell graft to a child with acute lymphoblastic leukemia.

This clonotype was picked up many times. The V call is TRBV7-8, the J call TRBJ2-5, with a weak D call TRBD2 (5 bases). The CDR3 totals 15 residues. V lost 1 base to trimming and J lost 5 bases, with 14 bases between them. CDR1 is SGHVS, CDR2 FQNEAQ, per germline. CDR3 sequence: CASSLVSGGWETQYF. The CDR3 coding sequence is TGTGCCAGCAGCTTAGTGTCAGGAGGTTGGGAGACCCAGTACTTC.

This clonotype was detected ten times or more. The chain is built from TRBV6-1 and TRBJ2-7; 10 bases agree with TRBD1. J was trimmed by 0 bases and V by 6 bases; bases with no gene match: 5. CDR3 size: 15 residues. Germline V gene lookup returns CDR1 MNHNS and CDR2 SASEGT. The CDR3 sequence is CASRDGTGDSYEQYF. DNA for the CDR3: TGTGCCAGCAGAGACGGGACAGGGGACTCCTACGAGCAGTACTTC.

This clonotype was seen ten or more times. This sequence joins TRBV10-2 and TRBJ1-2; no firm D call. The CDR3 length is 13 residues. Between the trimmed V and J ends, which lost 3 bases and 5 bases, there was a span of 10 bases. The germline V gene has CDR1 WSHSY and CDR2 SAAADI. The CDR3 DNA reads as TGCGCCAGCAGTGACCCTGGGCCTTATGGCTACACCTTC. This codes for CASSDPGPYGYTF.

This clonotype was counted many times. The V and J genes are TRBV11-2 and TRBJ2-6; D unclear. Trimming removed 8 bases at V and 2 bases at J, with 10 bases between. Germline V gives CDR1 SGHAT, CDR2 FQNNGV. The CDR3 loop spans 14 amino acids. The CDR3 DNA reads TGTGCCAGCCACAGAGGACCTGGGGCCAACGTCCTGACTTTC. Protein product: CASHRGPGANVLTF.

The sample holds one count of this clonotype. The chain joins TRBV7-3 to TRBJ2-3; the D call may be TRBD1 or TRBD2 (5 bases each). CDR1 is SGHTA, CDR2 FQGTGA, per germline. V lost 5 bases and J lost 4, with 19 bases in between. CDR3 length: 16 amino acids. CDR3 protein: CASSERGGGIPDTQYF. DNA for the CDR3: TGTGCCAGCAGCGAAAGGGGTGGGGGTATTCCAGATACGCAGTATTTT.

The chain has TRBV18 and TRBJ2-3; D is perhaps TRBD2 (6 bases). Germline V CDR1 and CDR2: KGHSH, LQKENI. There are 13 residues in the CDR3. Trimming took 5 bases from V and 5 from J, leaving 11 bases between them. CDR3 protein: CASSKPEGDTQYF. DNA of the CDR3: TGTGCCAGCTCAAAGCCGGAGGGAGATACGCAGTATTTT.

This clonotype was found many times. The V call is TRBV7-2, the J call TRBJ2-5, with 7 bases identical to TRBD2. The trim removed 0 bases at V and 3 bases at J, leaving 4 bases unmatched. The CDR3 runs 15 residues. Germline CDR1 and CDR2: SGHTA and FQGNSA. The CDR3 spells CASSLAGGPKETQYF. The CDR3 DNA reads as TGTGCCAGCAGCTTAGCGGGAGGGCCGAAAGAGACCCAGTACTTC.

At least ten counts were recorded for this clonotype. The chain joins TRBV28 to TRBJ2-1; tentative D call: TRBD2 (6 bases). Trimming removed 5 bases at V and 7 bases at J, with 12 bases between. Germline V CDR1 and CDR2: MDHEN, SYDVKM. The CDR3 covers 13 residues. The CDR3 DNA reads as TGTGCCAGCAGTCTGGGACTTTATAATGAGCAGTTCTTC. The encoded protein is CASSLGLYNEQFF.

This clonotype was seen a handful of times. In nucleotides, the CDR3 is TGCAGTGCTATGGGACTAGCGGGGAACACCGGGGAGCTGTTTTTT. It specifies CSAMGLAGNTGELFF. The chain uses TRBV20-1 and TRBJ2-2; TRBD2 aligns across 12 bases. CDR1 and CDR2 from the germline V gene are DFQATT and SNEGSKA (reference sequence). Trimming cost V 4 bases and J 1 base; bases outside gene matches: 1. CDR3 length: 15 amino acids.

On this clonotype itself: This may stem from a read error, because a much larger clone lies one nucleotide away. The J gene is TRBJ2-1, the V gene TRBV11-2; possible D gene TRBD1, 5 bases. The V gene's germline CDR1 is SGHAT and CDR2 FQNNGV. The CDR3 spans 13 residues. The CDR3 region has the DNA TGTGCCAGCGGTAGGGGTCCGTTCAATCAGCAGTTCTTC. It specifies CASGRGPFNQQFF.

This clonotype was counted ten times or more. DNA of the CDR3: TGTGCCAGCAGTTACCGGTGGCAGTATAATTCACCCCTCCACTTT. Amino acid sequence: CASSYRWQYNSPLHF. The V call is TRBV6-2 or TRBV6-3, the J call TRBJ1-6; D gene ambiguous. The germline V and J ends were trimmed by 2 bases and 4 bases, with 9 bases remaining between them. This CDR3 spans 15 amino acids. Per the germline V gene, CDR1 is MNHEY and CDR2 is SVGEGT.

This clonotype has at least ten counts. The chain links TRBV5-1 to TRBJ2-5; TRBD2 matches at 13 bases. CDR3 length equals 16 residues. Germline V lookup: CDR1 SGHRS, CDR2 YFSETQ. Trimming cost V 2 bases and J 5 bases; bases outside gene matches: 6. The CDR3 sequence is CASSFTSGRARETQYF. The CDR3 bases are TGCGCCAGCAGCTTTACTAGCGGGAGGGCCCGGGAGACCCAGTACTTC. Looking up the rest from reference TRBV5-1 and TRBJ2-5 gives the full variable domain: KAGVTQTPRYLIKTRGQQVTLSCSPISGHRSVSWYQQTPGQGLQFLFEYFSETQRNKGNFPGRFSGRQFSNSRSEMNVSTLELGDSALYLCASSFTSGRARETQYFGPGTRLLVL.

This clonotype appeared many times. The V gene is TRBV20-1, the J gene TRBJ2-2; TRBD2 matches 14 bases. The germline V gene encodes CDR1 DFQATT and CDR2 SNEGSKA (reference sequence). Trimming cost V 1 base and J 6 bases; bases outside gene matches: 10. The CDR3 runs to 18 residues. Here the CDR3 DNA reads TGCAGTGCTAGAGGACTAGCGGGGGGGCTTAGGGGCGCCGGGGAGCTGTTTTTT. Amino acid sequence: CSARGLAGGLRGAGELFF.

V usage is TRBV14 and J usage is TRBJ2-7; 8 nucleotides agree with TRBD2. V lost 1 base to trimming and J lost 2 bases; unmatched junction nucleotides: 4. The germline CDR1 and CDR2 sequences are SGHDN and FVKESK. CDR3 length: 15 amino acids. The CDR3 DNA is TGTGCCAGCAGCCAAGGCAGCGGGGGACCCTACGAGCAGTACTTC. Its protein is CASSQGSGGPYEQYF.

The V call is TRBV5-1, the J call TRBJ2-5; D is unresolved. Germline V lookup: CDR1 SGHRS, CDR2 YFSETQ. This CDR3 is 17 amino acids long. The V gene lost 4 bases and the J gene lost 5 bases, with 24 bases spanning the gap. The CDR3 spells CASSELMIRLGDETQYF. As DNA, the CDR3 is TGCGCCAGCAGCGAGCTGATGATCAGGCTCGGAGACGAGACCCAGTACTTC.

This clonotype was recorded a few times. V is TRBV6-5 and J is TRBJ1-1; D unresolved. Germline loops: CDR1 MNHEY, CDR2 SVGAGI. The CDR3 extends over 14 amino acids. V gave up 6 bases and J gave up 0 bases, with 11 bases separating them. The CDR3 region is CASRGERLNTEAFF. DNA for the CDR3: TGTGCCAGCAGAGGAGAGAGATTGAACACTGAAGCTTTCTTT.

The CDR3 is CASSLDFSGGGNEQFF. Written as DNA, the CDR3 is TGTGCCAGCAGCTTAGATTTCAGCGGGGGCGGCAATGAGCAGTTCTTC. The chain combines TRBV11-3 with TRBJ2-1, with 8 bases identical to TRBD2. Germline V gene data show CDR1 as SGHNT and CDR2 as YENEEA. Germline trimming cut 0 bases from V and 6 bases from J; bases unmatched to any gene: 7. CDR3 size: 16 residues.

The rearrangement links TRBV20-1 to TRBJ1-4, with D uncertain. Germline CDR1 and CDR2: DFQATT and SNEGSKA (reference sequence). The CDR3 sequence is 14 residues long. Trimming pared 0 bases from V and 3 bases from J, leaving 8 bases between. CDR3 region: CSARDLRANEKLFF. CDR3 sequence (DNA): TGCAGTGCTAGAGATCTCAGAGCTAATGAAAAACTGTTTTTT.

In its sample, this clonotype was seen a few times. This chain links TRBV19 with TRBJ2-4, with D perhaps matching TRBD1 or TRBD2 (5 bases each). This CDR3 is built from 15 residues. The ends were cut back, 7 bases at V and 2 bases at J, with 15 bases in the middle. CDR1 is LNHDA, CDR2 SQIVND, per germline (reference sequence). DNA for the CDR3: TGTGCCAGTACTCGGGCAGGGAGTACCAAAAACATTCAGTACTTC. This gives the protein CASTRAGSTKNIQYF. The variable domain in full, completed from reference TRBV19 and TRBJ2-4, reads DGGITQSPKYLFRKEGQNVTLSCEQNLNHDAMYWYRQDPGQGLRLIYYSQIVNDFQKGDIAEGYSVSREKKESFPLTVTSAQKNPTAFYLCASTRAGSTKNIQYFGAGTRLSVL.

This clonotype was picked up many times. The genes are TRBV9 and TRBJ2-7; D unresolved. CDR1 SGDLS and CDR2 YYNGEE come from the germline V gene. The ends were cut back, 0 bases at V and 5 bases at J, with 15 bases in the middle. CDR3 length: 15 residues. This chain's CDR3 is CASSVVPGFGHEQYF. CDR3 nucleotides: TGTGCCAGCAGCGTAGTGCCGGGTTTTGGCCACGAGCAGTACTTC.

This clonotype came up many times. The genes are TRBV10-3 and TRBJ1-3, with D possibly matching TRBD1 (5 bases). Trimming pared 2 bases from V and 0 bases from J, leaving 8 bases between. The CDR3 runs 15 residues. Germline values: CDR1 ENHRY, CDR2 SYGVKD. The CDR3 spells CAISEGTNSGNTIYF. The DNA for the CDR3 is TGTGCCATCAGTGAGGGGACGAACTCTGGAAACACCATATATTTT.

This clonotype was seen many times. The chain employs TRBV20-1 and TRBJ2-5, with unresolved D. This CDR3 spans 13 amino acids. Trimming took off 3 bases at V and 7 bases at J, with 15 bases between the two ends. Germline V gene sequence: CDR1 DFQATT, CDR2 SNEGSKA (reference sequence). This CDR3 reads CSASRTNTGTQYF. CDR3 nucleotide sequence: TGCAGTGCTAGCCGCACGAACACGGGGACCCAGTACTTC.